Below are 3 T cell receptor beta chains sequenced from a single sample in a study of OX40 agonist ivuxolimab in advanced cancers. Clones were sequenced by immunoSEQ multiplex PCR, and TCRdb holds only the in-frame ones, with some missing. The sample records approximately 80,000 clones, more than 85% being singletons. The source was CD4+ or CD8+ T cells sorted from blood, collected in a trial of the OX40 agonist ivuxolimab. These receptors were collected from an adult with an advanced solid tumor such as melanoma, head and neck, liver or kidney cancer.

The V call is TRBV27, the J call TRBJ1-3, with D perhaps TRBD1 (6 bases). V lost 5 bases, J lost 0 bases, and 8 bases lay in between. The CDR3 runs to 14 residues. Germline CDR1 MNHEY, CDR2 SMNVEV (reference sequence). CDR3 in amino acids: CASSVGGSGNTIYF. In DNA form, the CDR3 reads TGTGCCAGCAGTGTAGGGGGCTCTGGAAACACCATATATTTT.

This clone showed up just once. The genes are TRBV5-4 and TRBJ2-5, with TRBD1 identical over 9 bases. This CDR3 spans 13 amino acids. The V gene end was trimmed by 5 bases and the J gene end by 4 bases; junction bases not matched to a gene: 3. Germline CDR1 is SGHNT and CDR2 is YYREEE (reference sequence). The CDR3 here is CASRTGGGETQYF. Here the CDR3 DNA reads TGTGCCAGCAGGACAGGGGGGGGAGAGACCCAGTACTTC.

The V call is TRBV11-3, the J call TRBJ2-1, with TRBD2 identical over 10 bases. The CDR3 has 15 residues. Germline V gene lookup returns CDR1 SGHNT and CDR2 YENEEA. With V trimmed by 0 bases and J by 8 bases, 4 bases remained unmatched. CDR3 protein: CASSLEGTSVHEQFF. CDR3 nucleotides: TGTGCCAGCAGCTTAGAAGGGACTAGCGTCCATGAGCAGTTCTTC.